A single sample is the source of the 25 T cell receptor beta chains below, sequenced in a study of OX40 agonist ivuxolimab in advanced cancers. Libraries were prepared by immunoSEQ multiplex PCR; TCRdb keeps only in-frame clonotypes and omits some of them. The table shows approximately 100,000 clones, with 90% occurring only once. The material sequenced was CD4+ or CD8+ T cells sorted from blood, taken in a trial of the OX40 agonist ivuxolimab. These receptors originate from an adult with an advanced solid tumor such as melanoma, head and neck, liver or kidney cancer.

The chain is built from TRBV7-2 and TRBJ2-3, with D possibly TRBD2 on 5 matching bases. V shed 5 bases and J shed 4 bases, with 13 bases lying between them. The CDR3 totals 14 residues. Germline V CDR1 and CDR2: SGHTA, FQGNSA. The DNA of the CDR3 is TGTGCCAGCAGCCCTAGCCGAAGTGCAGATACGCAGTATTTT. It yields the protein CASSPSRSADTQYF. The whole variable domain, remainder taken from reference TRBV7-2 and TRBJ2-3, is GAGVSQSPSNKVTEKGKDVELRCDPISGHTALYWYRQSLGQGLEFLIYFQGNSAPDKSGLPSDRFSAERTGGSVSTLTIQRTQQEDSAVYLCASSPSRSADTQYFGPGTRLTVL.

There are a few counts of this clone. The J gene is TRBJ2-2, the V gene TRBV9, with 7 nucleotides matching TRBD2. Trimming at V came to 4 bases and at J to 7 bases, leaving 10 bases not matched to a gene. Germline V gene lookup returns CDR1 SGDLS and CDR2 YYNGEE. This CDR3 has 15 residues. CDR3 DNA sequence: TGTGCCAGCAGCCCCGGACTAGGAGAGGTCGGGGAGCTGTTTTTT. Its protein product is CASSPGLGEVGELFF.

J is TRBJ2-5 and V is TRBV10-2, with 9 positions matching TRBD1. The length of the CDR3 is 15 residues. The germline gives CDR1 WSHSY, CDR2 SAAADI. The trim removed 4 bases at V and 4 bases at J, leaving 7 bases unmatched. The chain's CDR3 is CASSGGPGQGETQYF. In nucleotides, the CDR3 is TGCGCCAGCAGTGGGGGACCGGGACAGGGAGAGACCCAGTACTTC.

V is TRBV6-4 and J is TRBJ2-1; TRBD2 agrees at 11 bases. The ends lost 4 bases at V and 4 bases at J; junction bases unmatched: 3. The germline gives CDR1 MRHNA, CDR2 SNTAGT. The CDR3 contains 15 residues. The CDR3 DNA reads TGTGCCAGCAGTGTACTAGCGGGAGCTTACAATGAGCAGTTCTTC. It codes for CASSVLAGAYNEQFF.

The chain links TRBV5-6 to TRBJ1-1; D might be TRBD1 (6 bases). From germline, CDR1 is SGHDT and CDR2 YYEEEE. Trimming took off 4 bases at V and 0 bases at J, with 13 bases between the two ends. The CDR3 runs to 15 residues. CDR3 DNA: TGTGCCAGCAGCCTTGGGGGGCACATGAACACTGAAGCTTTCTTT. It yields the protein CASSLGGHMNTEAFF. Full variable domain (missing parts from reference TRBV5-6 and TRBJ1-1): DAGVTQSPTHLIKTRGQQVTLRCSPKSGHDTVSWYQQALGQGPQFIFQYYEEEERQRGNFPDRFSGHQFPNYSSELNVNALLLGDSALYLCASSLGGHMNTEAFFGQGTRLTVV.

V gene TRBV6-4 combines with J gene TRBJ2-2; TRBD2 aligns across 9 bases. Germline-derived CDR1 and CDR2 are MRHNA and SNTAGT. This CDR3 is built from 14 residues. The junction had 1 base not matched to a gene; V was cut back by 4 bases and J by 4 bases. The CDR3 region is CASSAAGGTGELFF. CDR3 nucleotides: TGTGCCAGCAGTGCAGCGGGAGGCACCGGGGAGCTGTTTTTT.

This clone has just one count. The chain recombines TRBV18 with TRBJ2-7; D is ambiguous. CDR1 and CDR2 (germline): KGHSH, LQKENI. Trimming shortened V by 6 bases and J by 9 bases, and 18 bases separated the two germline ends. This CDR3 has 13 amino acids. The CDR3, as DNA: TGTGCCAGCTCCCTCGAGGAGAACTTTCGGCAGTACTTC. It codes for CASSLEENFRQYF.

The genes are TRBV2 and TRBJ2-7; 10 positions agree with TRBD1. The CDR3 is made up of 14 amino acids. V was pared by 8 bases and J by 4 bases, with 8 bases of the junction left unmatched. The germline gives CDR1 SNHLY, CDR2 FYNNEI. CDR3 nucleotide sequence: TGTGCCAGCGGAGACAGGGGGCTTCTTTACGAGCAGTACTTC. Translated, it gives CASGDRGLLYEQYF.

This chain links TRBV7-2 with TRBJ2-1; no firm D call. CDR1 SGHTA and CDR2 FQGNSA come from the germline V gene. The germline V and J ends were trimmed by 4 bases and 6 bases, with 7 bases remaining between them. The CDR3 extends over 12 amino acids. This CDR3 is CASSYGGNEQFF. The CDR3 region has the DNA TGTGCCAGCAGCTATGGTGGCAATGAGCAGTTCTTC.

This clone was observed a few times. The V and J genes are TRBV4-1 and TRBJ1-4; no clear D. The germline V gene encodes CDR1 MGHRA and CDR2 YSYEKL. CDR3 length: 14 residues. Deletions cut 2 bases from V and 6 bases from J, with 10 bases between. Here the CDR3 reads CASSQRQEDEKLFF. Here the CDR3 DNA reads TGCGCCAGCAGCCAACGGCAGGAGGATGAAAAACTGTTTTTT.

This chain connects TRBV18 to TRBJ2-1, with D tentatively TRBD2 (6 bases). The CDR3 length is 15 residues. Trimming took off 3 bases at V and 7 bases at J, with 16 bases between the two ends. Germline V gene lookup returns CDR1 KGHSH and CDR2 LQKENI. The CDR3 DNA is TGTGCCAGCTCACCGGGGACTCAAGGTAGAAATGAGCAGTTCTTC. Its translation is CASSPGTQGRNEQFF.

V gene TRBV10-2 combines with J gene TRBJ1-1; TRBD1 is a possible D gene (6 bases). The CDR3 is 13 residues long. Germline V CDR1 and CDR2: WSHSY, SAAADI. V lost 6 bases and J 0 bases, leaving 8 bases between the germline ends. The CDR3 DNA is TGCGCCAGCAGCGGGACACTGAACACTGAAGCTTTCTTT. Amino acid sequence: CASSGTLNTEAFF.

The gene calls are TRBV5-1 and TRBJ2-3, with unresolved D. The CDR3 covers 13 residues. CDR1 SGHRS and CDR2 YFSETQ come from the germline V gene. V lost 4 bases and J lost 3, with 9 bases in between. CDR3 bases: TGCGCCAGCAGCCCGTCAGAGACAGATACGCAGTATTTT. Translated, it gives CASSPSETDTQYF.

The CDR3 DNA sequence: TGTGCCAGCGGTCACAGGGGGAAAAATGAAAAACTGTTTTTT. This encodes CASGHRGKNEKLFF. The rearrangement links TRBV9 to TRBJ1-4, with 8 bases fitting TRBD1. V lost 7 bases and J lost 5; bases outside the gene matches: 7. The CDR3 totals 14 residues. CDR1 is SGDLS and CDR2 is YYNGEE in the germline V gene.

Only one count was recorded for this clone. The V call is TRBV19, the J call TRBJ1-1; TRBD1 is a possible D gene (5 bases). Germline V gives CDR1 LNHDA, CDR2 SQIVND (reference sequence). The CDR3 has 16 residues. V shed 7 bases and J shed 7 bases, with 25 bases lying between them. CDR3 region: CASTLPVGGVTFEAFF. CDR3 nucleotides: TGTGCCAGTACCCTCCCCGTTGGGGGGGTAACGTTTGAAGCTTTCTTT.

The chain recombines TRBV19 with TRBJ1-5; D may be TRBD1 (5 bases). CDR1 is LNHDA, CDR2 SQIVND, per germline (reference sequence). Trimming removed 1 base at V and 8 bases at J, with 15 bases between. This CDR3 has 15 amino acids. CDR3 residues: CASSIGRAGSEPQHF. The CDR3 DNA reads TGTGCCAGTAGTATAGGGCGGGCAGGGTCGGAGCCCCAGCATTTT.

This clone showed up just once. The V and J genes are TRBV15 and TRBJ2-5, with TRBD2 matching 13 bases. V was clipped by 1 base and J by 2 bases; unmatched bases: 13. Germline lookup yields CDR1 LNHNV and CDR2 YYDKDF (reference sequence). The CDR3 totals 20 residues. The CDR3: CATSRVGTSGDTLDQETQYF. The CDR3 DNA reads TGTGCCACCAGCAGAGTGGGGACTAGCGGGGATACGTTAGATCAAGAGACCCAGTACTTC.

This chain connects TRBV5-5 to TRBJ2-6; D not certain. The CDR3 has 16 residues. V lost 1 base to trimming and J lost 9 bases, with 17 bases between them. CDR1 and CDR2 (germline): SGHKS, YYEKEE (reference sequence). This CDR3 is CASSLRPPSSGNVLTF. The CDR3 DNA reads TGTGCCAGCAGCTTGCGTCCGCCTTCCTCGGGCAACGTCCTGACTTTC.

The chain combines TRBV30 with TRBJ1-1, with 7 bases aligning to TRBD1. V lost 2 bases, J lost 9 bases, and 15 bases stayed unmatched. The CDR3 has 15 residues. The germline gives CDR1 GTSNPN, CDR2 SVGIG (reference sequence). The CDR3 nucleotides read TGTGCCTGGAGTCTGGGGGGACAGTCAAATGGTAAAGCTTTCTTT. It codes for CAWSLGGQSNGKAFF.

This sequence joins TRBV5-6 and TRBJ2-7; no definite D call. V lost 4 bases and J lost 5, with 16 bases in between. The CDR3 length is 14 residues. Per the germline V gene, CDR1 is SGHDT and CDR2 is YYEEEE. The CDR3 reads CASSVDRRRNEQYF. DNA of the CDR3: TGTGCCAGCAGCGTGGACCGGCGTAGAAACGAGCAGTACTTC.

The chain joins TRBV15 to TRBJ1-1; D possibly corresponds to TRBD1 (5 bases). V dropped 3 bases and J dropped 0 bases, with 20 bases sitting between them. CDR1 LNHNV and CDR2 YYDKDF come from the germline V gene (reference sequence). The CDR3 is 18 residues long. The CDR3 region has the DNA TGTGCCACCAGCAGGGGAACGGGATCTCGAGGGGTGAACACTGAAGCTTTCTTT. It codes for CATSRGTGSRGVNTEAFF.

The chain joins TRBV7-3 to TRBJ2-1; 10 bases are a match to TRBD2. J gave up 5 bases and V 5 bases, and 6 bases lay outside the gene matches. The CDR3 is made up of 15 amino acids. CDR1 is SGHTA and CDR2 is FQGTGA in the germline V gene. The CDR3 here is CASSAPGTSDNEQFF. As DNA, the CDR3 is TGTGCCAGCAGCGCCCCCGGGACTAGCGACAATGAGCAGTTCTTC.

On this clone: Distinct nucleotide sequences in the sample also encode this CDR3. CDR3 bases: TGTGCCAGCAGCTTAGTATTTGGCAATGAGCAGTTCTTC. Translating it yields CASSLVFGNEQFF. The chain recombines TRBV7-2 with TRBJ2-1, with D hard to call. V dropped 1 base and J dropped 6 bases, with 7 bases sitting between them. CDR1 and CDR2 (germline): SGHTA, FQGNSA. The CDR3 loop spans 13 amino acids.

J is TRBJ2-5 and V is TRBV27; perhaps TRBD2 as D (6 bases). Germline loops: CDR1 MNHEY, CDR2 SMNVEV (reference sequence). This CDR3 region has 14 residues. The V end was cut by 5 bases, the J end by 2 bases, with 12 bases between. In nucleotides, the CDR3 is TGTGCCAGCAGTCATAGCGGAAGACAAGAGACCCAGTACTTC. Protein: CASSHSGRQETQYF.

The CDR3 protein is CASSQALGTGGAGYTF. DNA for the CDR3: TGTGCCAGCAGCCAAGCCCTTGGGACAGGGGGCGCGGGCTACACCTTC. The rearrangement links TRBV4-2 to TRBJ1-2; 12 bases agree with TRBD1. This CDR3 contains 16 residues. V was clipped by 1 base and J by 8 bases; unmatched bases: 8. From germline, CDR1 is LGHNA and CDR2 YNFKEQ.